The next 22 T cell receptor beta chains were all read from a single sample in a study of T cell repertoires in cytomegalovirus infection. TCRdb used MiXCR to reprocess the reads, holding one entry per CDR3 protein. The data hold roughly 190,000 distinct CDR3 sequences, with approximately 9.6% observed a single time. Sequences were obtained from PBMCs. The receptors here all came from a human donor in good health (CMV status not recorded). Some clones in this sample may be carry-over from other donors' samples.

This clonotype was detected a few times. The rearrangement links TRBV28 to TRBJ2-7, with no clear D. The CDR3 runs to 11 residues. The V gene lost 5 bases and the J gene lost 7 bases, with 9 bases spanning the gap. The germline V gene has CDR1 MDHEN and CDR2 SYDVKM. The CDR3 is CASSGSREQYF. CDR3 coding DNA: TGTGCCAGCAGTGGATCCAGGGAGCAGTACTTC.

At least ten counts were recorded for this clonotype. V is TRBV6-1 and J is TRBJ2-3; D unclear. Germline-derived CDR1 and CDR2 are MNHNS and SASEGT. There are 14 residues in the CDR3. The ends were cut back, 2 bases at V and 1 base at J, with 7 bases in the middle. In DNA, the CDR3 is TGTGCCAGCAGTGAAATTGACCGCACAGATACGCAGTATTTT. Protein sequence: CASSEIDRTDTQYF.

The CDR3 nucleotides are TGCAGTGCGACCACAGGGGACGAGCAGTACTTC. This translates into CSATTGDEQYF. The chain recombines TRBV20-1 with TRBJ2-7, with 7 bases fitting TRBD1. The length of the CDR3 is 11 residues. The J segment lost 5 bases and the V segment lost 6 bases, leaving 4 bases of the junction unmatched. Per the germline V gene, CDR1 is DFQATT and CDR2 is SNEGSKA (reference sequence).

The chain has TRBV6-6 and TRBJ2-2; 10 bases match TRBD2. Germline-derived CDR1 and CDR2 are MNHNY and SVGAGI (reference sequence). There are 15 residues in the CDR3. The trim removed 5 bases at V and 3 bases at J, leaving 3 bases unmatched. CDR3 loop: CASSRTSGYTGELFF. The CDR3 DNA reads TGTGCCAGCAGTCGGACTAGCGGCTACACCGGGGAGCTGTTTTTT.

The genes are TRBV28 and TRBJ2-5; TRBD2 is a possible D gene (5 bases). The CDR3 totals 14 residues. The V gene's germline CDR1 is MDHEN and CDR2 SYDVKM. V lost 3 bases to trimming and J lost 4 bases, with 12 bases between them. CDR3 in DNA: TGTGCCAGCAGTTTGGTTCCAGAGGGAGAGACCCAGTACTTC. Its protein product is CASSLVPEGETQYF.

In regard to this clonotype: A read error may be the cause here, since a much bigger clone is one base away. The chain is built from TRBV7-4 and TRBJ2-7; D call uncertain. V lost 10 bases and J 0 bases, leaving 13 bases between the germline ends. This CDR3 contains 13 residues. Germline V CDR1 and CDR2: SGHVT, SQSDAQ. DNA of the CDR3: TGTGCCAACGACGGGTTCAGCTCCTACGAGCAGTACTTC. It specifies CANDGFSSYEQYF.

The V gene is TRBV30, the J gene TRBJ1-4; TRBD1 agrees at 9 bases. The ends lost 4 bases at V and 12 bases at J; junction bases unmatched: 9. Germline CDR1 reads GTSNPN; CDR2 reads SVGIG (reference sequence). This CDR3 spans 13 amino acids. The CDR3 region has the DNA TGTGCCTGGACCGGGACGGGACAGGGCGAACTGTTTTTT. It specifies CAWTGTGQGELFF.

This clonotype was picked up many times. The chain joins TRBV7-2 to TRBJ2-1, with a weak D call TRBD2 (5 bases). CDR3 length: 15 amino acids. Trimming left V 0 bases short and J 8 bases short, with 14 bases between. CDR1 and CDR2 (germline): SGHTA, FQGNSA. The CDR3 sequence is CASSLAGVLSDEQFF. In DNA form, the CDR3 reads TGTGCCAGCAGCTTAGCGGGAGTCCTCTCCGATGAGCAGTTCTTC. The full variable domain, with the rest looked up from reference TRBV7-2 and TRBJ2-1, is GAGVSQSPSNKVTEKGKDVELRCDPISGHTALYWYRQSLGQGLEFLIYFQGNSAPDKSGLPSDRFSAERTGGSVSTLTIQRTQQEDSAVYLCASSLAGVLSDEQFFGPGTRLTVL.

This clonotype was counted ten times or more. The chain is built from TRBV7-2 and TRBJ1-3; TRBD1 might be the D (6 bases). The V gene lost 5 bases and the J gene lost 3 bases, with 14 bases spanning the gap. Per germline, CDR1 SGHTA and CDR2 FQGNSA. The CDR3 contains 15 residues. The CDR3 coding sequence is TGTGCCAGCAGCACAGAGACAGGTTATGGAAACACCATATATTTT. Translated, it gives CASSTETGYGNTIYF.

At least ten counts were recorded for this clonotype. The rearrangement links TRBV7-2 to TRBJ2-5, with D possibly matching TRBD2 (5 bases). CDR1 is SGHTA and CDR2 is FQGNSA in the germline V gene. This CDR3 comprises 13 residues. V dropped 4 bases and J dropped 0 bases, with 6 bases sitting between them. The chain's CDR3 is CASSWTHQETQYF. For the CDR3, the DNA is TGTGCCAGCAGCTGGACTCACCAAGAGACCCAGTACTTC.

This clonotype has only a few counts. The chain employs TRBV15 and TRBJ1-3; no reliable D call. CDR1 and CDR2 (germline): LNHNV, YYDKDF (reference sequence). The CDR3 length is 15 residues. Trimming took off 1 base at V and 1 base at J, with 8 bases between the two ends. The CDR3 DNA reads as TGTGCCACCAGCAGAGGTGGAGCTTCTGGAAACACCATATATTTT. It translates to CATSRGGASGNTIYF.

This clonotype was observed a few times. The chain recombines TRBV6-5 with TRBJ2-1, with 15 nucleotides matching TRBD2. J was trimmed by 9 bases and V by 4 bases; bases with no gene match: 4. Germline lookup yields CDR1 MNHEY and CDR2 SVGAGI. The CDR3 loop spans 15 amino acids. This chain's CDR3 is CASSSKGLAGGEQFF. The DNA for the CDR3 is TGTGCCAGCAGTTCCAAGGGACTAGCGGGAGGTGAGCAGTTCTTC.

This clonotype was recorded many times. The chain combines TRBV28 with TRBJ1-5, with 12 positions matching TRBD1. There are 18 residues in the CDR3. In germline, CDR1 is MDHEN, CDR2 SYDVKM. V was pared by 2 bases and J by 2 bases, with 7 bases of the junction left unmatched. The CDR3 here is CASSLPGQGAFGNQPQHF. CDR3 nucleotide sequence: TGTGCCAGCAGTTTACCGGGACAGGGGGCCTTTGGCAATCAGCCCCAGCATTTT.

This clonotype was detected ten times or more. This sequence joins TRBV5-6 and TRBJ1-1; 9 nucleotides align to TRBD1. V lost 4 bases to trimming and J lost 5 bases; unmatched junction nucleotides: 9. CDR3 length: 15 amino acids. Germline V gives CDR1 SGHDT, CDR2 YYEEEE. For the CDR3, the DNA is TGTGCCAGCAGCCCGCGGGGGACAGGGCGTACTGAAGCTTTCTTT. This encodes CASSPRGTGRTEAFF.

This clonotype turned up a few times. This sequence joins TRBV18 and TRBJ2-2, with D possibly matching TRBD2 (7 bases). Germline V gene data show CDR1 as KGHSH and CDR2 as LQKENI. Deletions cut 1 base from V and 4 bases from J, with 22 bases between. The CDR3 sequence is 19 residues long. CDR3 DNA: TGTGCCAGCTCACCACTCTCTACCACTGGCGGGGGCGGCACCGGGGAGCTGTTTTTT. Protein: CASSPLSTTGGGGTGELFF.

This clonotype was recorded many times. The chain combines TRBV7-9 with TRBJ2-7, with 9 bases that match TRBD1. Germline CDR1 and CDR2: SEHNR and FQNEAQ (reference sequence). With V trimmed by 7 bases and J by 3 bases, 7 bases remained unmatched. This CDR3 region has 14 residues. The CDR3 DNA reads TGTGCCAGCACCCGGACAGGGGTACTCTACGAGCAGTACTTC. This translates into CASTRTGVLYEQYF.

The table lists this clonotype with many counts. The chain has TRBV5-4 and TRBJ2-6, with TRBD2 matching over 8 bases. CDR3 length: 18 residues. Germline V lookup: CDR1 SGHNT, CDR2 YYREEE (reference sequence). After removal of 0 bases from V and 0 bases from J, the junction contained 5 bases not matched to a gene. The CDR3: CASSLASGPPSGANVLTF. In nucleotides, the CDR3 is TGTGCCAGCAGCTTGGCTAGCGGGCCCCCCTCTGGGGCCAACGTCCTGACTTTC.

This clonotype was seen ten or more times. The CDR3 DNA sequence: TGTGCCAGCAGGCGGGGGGGGGAGGTTTACAATGAGCAGTTCTTC. Translating gives CASRRGGEVYNEQFF. This chain joins TRBV7-9 and TRBJ2-1; TRBD2 aligns across 9 bases. Germline lookup yields CDR1 SEHNR and CDR2 FQNEAQ (reference sequence). V shed 6 bases, J shed 4 bases, and the junction held 7 bases outside the gene matches. The CDR3 extends over 15 amino acids. Combining the CDR3 with reference TRBV7-9 and TRBJ2-1 gives the whole variable domain DTGVSQNPRHKITKRGQNVTFRCDPISEHNRLYWYRQTLGQGPEFLTYFQNEAQLEKSRLLSDRFSAERPKGSFSTLEIQRTEQGDSAMYLCASRRGGEVYNEQFFGPGTRLTVL.

This clonotype was seen many times. This CDR3 reads CASRGDLSSYNEQFF. CDR3 sequence (DNA): TGTGCCAGCAGGGGGGACCTGAGCTCCTACAATGAGCAGTTCTTC. The V gene is TRBV28, the J gene TRBJ2-1; D is perhaps TRBD1 or TRBD2 (5 bases each). V was cut by 6 bases and J by 0 bases, with 12 bases left in between. The CDR3 extends over 15 amino acids. Germline CDR1 MDHEN, CDR2 SYDVKM.

The CDR3, as DNA: TGCAGTGCTAGTGGACAGGAGGCCACAGATACGCAGTATTTT. Translating gives CSASGQEATDTQYF. The chain recombines TRBV20-1 with TRBJ2-3, with 7 bases fitting TRBD1. Germline V CDR1 and CDR2: DFQATT, SNEGSKA (reference sequence). The J segment lost 2 bases and the V segment lost 3 bases, leaving 5 bases of the junction unmatched. This CDR3 is 14 amino acids long.

The chain has TRBV15 and TRBJ1-1, with TRBD1 matching over 7 bases. CDR1 is LNHNV, CDR2 YYDKDF, per germline (reference sequence). CDR3 size: 16 residues. V trimming: 5 bases; J trimming: 5 bases; junction bases outside the gene matches: 14. In nucleotides, the CDR3 is TGTGCCACCAGCGGAGGGGGAGGGGGCGCAAAGACTGAAGCTTTCTTT. Residues: CATSGGGGGAKTEAFF.

The chain links TRBV6-6 to TRBJ1-4, with D unclear. CDR3 size: 16 residues. Germline CDR1 reads MNHNY; CDR2 reads SVGAGI (reference sequence). V lost 4 bases and J 0 bases, leaving 12 bases between the germline ends. CDR3 in amino acids: CASSFGSAATNEKLFF. The CDR3 nucleotides are TGTGCCAGCAGTTTCGGATCAGCTGCAACTAATGAAAAACTGTTTTTT.